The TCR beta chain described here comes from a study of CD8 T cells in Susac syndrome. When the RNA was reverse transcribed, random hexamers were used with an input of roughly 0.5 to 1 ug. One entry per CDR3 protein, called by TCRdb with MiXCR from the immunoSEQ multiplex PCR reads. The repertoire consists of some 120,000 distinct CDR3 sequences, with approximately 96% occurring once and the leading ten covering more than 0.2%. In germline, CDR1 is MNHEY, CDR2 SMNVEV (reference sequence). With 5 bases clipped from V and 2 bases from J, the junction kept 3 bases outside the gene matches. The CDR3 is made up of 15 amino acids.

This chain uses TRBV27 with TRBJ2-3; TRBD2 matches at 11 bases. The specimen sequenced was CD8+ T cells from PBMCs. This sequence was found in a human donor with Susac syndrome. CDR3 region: CASSGTSGYTDTQYF. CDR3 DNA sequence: TGTGCCAGCAGTGGGACTAGCGGATACACAGATACGCAGTATTTT.